This TCR beta chain was recovered during a study of CXCR3-negative and CXCR3-positive naive CD8 T cells. The length of the CDR3 is 16 residues. Germline V gene sequence: CDR1 MNHEY, CDR2 SVGAGI. UMI-labeled 5' RACE yielded the TRB cDNA libraries. TCRdb reanalyzed the 5' RACE reads, giving one entry per CDR3 protein sequence and no DNA. This sample contains around 160,000 distinct CDR3 sequences. General study results and limits: CD5 surface expression was similar among naive subsets, and TCR strength was estimated by inference from TRB CDR3 properties. Naive cells, whether CXCR3-negative or CXCR3-positive, had similar TRBV-TRBJ usage, while memory cells differed. CXCR3-positive naive cells had TRB CDR3s that were more hydrophobic than CXCR3-negative naive cells had.

Regarding this clonotype: Its antigen remains unknown.

Triplicate sorts of some 300,000 cells per CD8+ subset. CD45RO-CCR7+CD27+CD95- characterized naive CD8+ T cells. This receptor was taken from a human donor in good health. Some clones in this sample may be carry-over from other donors' samples. The V call is TRBV6-5, the J call TRBJ2-1; TCRdb calls TRBD2, which cannot be checked without DNA. The sample consisted of naive CXCR3+ CD8+ T cells from blood. Subset specified: CD45RO-CCR7+CD27+CD95- naive CD8+ T cells expressing CXCR3 (TNR3+). The CDR3 spells CASSYGASGGNNEQFF.